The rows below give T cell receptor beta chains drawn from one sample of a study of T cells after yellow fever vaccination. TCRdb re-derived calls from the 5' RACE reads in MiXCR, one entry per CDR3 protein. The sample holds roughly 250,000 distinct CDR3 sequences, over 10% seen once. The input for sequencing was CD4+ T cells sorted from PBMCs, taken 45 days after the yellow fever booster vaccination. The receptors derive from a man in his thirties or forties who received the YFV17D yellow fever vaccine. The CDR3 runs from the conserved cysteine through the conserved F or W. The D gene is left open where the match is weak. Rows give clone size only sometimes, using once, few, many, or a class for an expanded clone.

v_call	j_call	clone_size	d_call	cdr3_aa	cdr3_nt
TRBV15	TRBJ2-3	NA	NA	CATSVTSQDTQYF	TGTGCCACCAGCGTTACCTCGCAAGATACGCAGTATTTT
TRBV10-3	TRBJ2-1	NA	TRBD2	CAISLSGSEDEQFF	TGTGCCATCAGTCTTAGCGGGAGTGAAGATGAGCAGTTCTTC
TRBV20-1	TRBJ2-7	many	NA	CSARDSRAYEQYF	TGCAGTGCTAGAGATTCCCGGGCCTACGAGCAGTACTTC
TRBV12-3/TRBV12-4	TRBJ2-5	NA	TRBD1	CASKRDSQETQYF	TGTGCCAGCAAAAGGGACAGCCAAGAGACCCAGTACTTC
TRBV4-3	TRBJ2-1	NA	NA	CASSREPHRLNNEQFF	TGCGCCAGCAGCCGCGAACCACATCGCCTCAACAATGAGCAGTTCTTC
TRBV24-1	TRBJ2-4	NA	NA	CATSDNTGTYLAKNIQYF	TGTGCCACCAGTGATAATACCGGGACTTATCTAGCCAAAAACATTCAGTACTTC
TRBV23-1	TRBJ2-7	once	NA	CASTPPRGRAYEQYF	TGCGCCAGCACTCCCCCCCGAGGGAGAGCCTACGAGCAGTACTTC
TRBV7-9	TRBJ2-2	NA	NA	CASSGVWAENTGELFF	TGTGCCAGCAGCGGCGTTTGGGCGGAGAACACCGGGGAGCTGTTTTTT
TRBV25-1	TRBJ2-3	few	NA	CASSGRRGATDTQYF	TGTGCCAGCAGTGGGAGGCGAGGTGCGACAGATACGCAGTATTTT
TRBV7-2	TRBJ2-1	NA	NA	CASSWSVGGEQFF	TGTGCCAGCAGCTGGTCAGTGGGGGGTGAGCAGTTCTTC
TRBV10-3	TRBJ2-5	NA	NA	CAISGGGGETQYF	TGTGCCATCAGTGGGGGCGGTGGAGAGACCCAGTACTTC
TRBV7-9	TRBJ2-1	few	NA	CASSPTQGGRVNEQFF	TGTGCCAGCAGCCCCACACAGGGAGGGAGGGTGAATGAGCAGTTCTTC
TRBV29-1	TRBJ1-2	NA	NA	CSVEGGYTF	TGCAGCGTTGAAGGTGGCTACACCTTC
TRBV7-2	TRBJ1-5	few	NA	CASSLAPGEPQHF	TGTGCCAGCAGCCTGGCCCCCGGCGAGCCCCAGCATTTT
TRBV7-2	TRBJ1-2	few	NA	CASSLGVGLSYGYTF	TGTGCCAGCAGCTTGGGAGTTGGGCTTAGCTATGGCTACACCTTC
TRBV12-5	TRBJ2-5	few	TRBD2	CASGLVQLAPISF	TGTGCTAGTGGTTTGGTACAACTAGCGCCTATATCCTTC
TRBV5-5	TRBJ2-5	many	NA	CASRSTGAGEETQYF	TGTGCCAGCAGATCAACAGGTGCAGGGGAAGAGACCCAGTACTTC
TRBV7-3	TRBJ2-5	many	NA	CASSLSGTSGETQYF	TGTGCCAGCAGCTTAAGTGGGACCTCGGGAGAGACCCAGTACTTC
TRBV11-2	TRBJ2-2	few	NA	CASSENNWDWALFF	TGTGCCAGCAGCGAAAACAATTGGGACTGGGCGCTGTTTTTT
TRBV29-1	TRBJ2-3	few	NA	CSVDRGATDTQYF	TGCAGCGTTGACAGGGGAGCGACAGATACGCAGTATTTT
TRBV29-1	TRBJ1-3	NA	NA	CSVHTGNTIYF	TGCAGTGTACATACTGGAAACACCATATATTTT
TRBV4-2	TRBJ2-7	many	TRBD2	CASSQVLTSGRHEQYF	TGTGCCAGCAGCCAAGTTCTAACTAGCGGGAGACACGAGCAGTACTTC
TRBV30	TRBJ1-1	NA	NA	CAWSGFKARTEAFF	TGTGCCTGGAGTGGGTTCAAGGCCCGCACTGAAGCTTTCTTT
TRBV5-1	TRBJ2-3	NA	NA	CASSSPGAQNAQYF	TGCGCCAGCAGCTCCCCAGGGGCGCAAAATGCGCAGTATTTT
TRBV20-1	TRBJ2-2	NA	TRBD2	CSAIAGGSAGELFF	TGCAGTGCAATAGCGGGAGGGTCGGCCGGGGAGCTGTTTTTT
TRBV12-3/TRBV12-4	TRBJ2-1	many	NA	CASLGDSYNEQFF	TGTGCCAGTTTGGGAGATTCCTACAATGAGCAGTTCTTC
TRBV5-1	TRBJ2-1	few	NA	CASSLAQNNEQFF	TGCGCCAGCAGCTTAGCGCAAAACAATGAGCAGTTCTTC
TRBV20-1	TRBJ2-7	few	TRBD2	CSATSAASGRYEQYF	TGCAGTGCTACCTCGGCCGCTAGCGGGCGCTACGAGCAGTACTTC
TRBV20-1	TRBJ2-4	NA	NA	CSATRTLNIQYF	TGCAGTGCTACTCGGACTCTGAACATTCAGTACTTC
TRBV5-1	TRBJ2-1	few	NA	CASSQERASYNEQFF	TGCGCCAGCAGCCAAGAGCGGGCCTCCTACAATGAGCAGTTCTTC
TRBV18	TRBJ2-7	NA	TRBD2	CASSPYSGGNNEQYF	TGTGCCAGCTCACCATACAGCGGGGGTAACAACGAGCAGTACTTC
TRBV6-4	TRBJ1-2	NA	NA	CASSYAGGYTF	TGTGCCAGCAGTTACGCAGGGGGCTACACCTTC
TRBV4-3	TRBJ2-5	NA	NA	CASSQTRDFQETQYF	TGCGCCAGCAGCCAGACGAGGGACTTTCAAGAGACCCAGTACTTC
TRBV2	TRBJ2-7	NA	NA	CASMLGYEQYF	TGTGCCAGCATGTTGGGGTACGAGCAGTACTTC
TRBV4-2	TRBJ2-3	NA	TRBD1	CASSRGTAEDTQYF	TGTGCCAGCAGCCGGGGGACAGCCGAAGATACGCAGTATTTT